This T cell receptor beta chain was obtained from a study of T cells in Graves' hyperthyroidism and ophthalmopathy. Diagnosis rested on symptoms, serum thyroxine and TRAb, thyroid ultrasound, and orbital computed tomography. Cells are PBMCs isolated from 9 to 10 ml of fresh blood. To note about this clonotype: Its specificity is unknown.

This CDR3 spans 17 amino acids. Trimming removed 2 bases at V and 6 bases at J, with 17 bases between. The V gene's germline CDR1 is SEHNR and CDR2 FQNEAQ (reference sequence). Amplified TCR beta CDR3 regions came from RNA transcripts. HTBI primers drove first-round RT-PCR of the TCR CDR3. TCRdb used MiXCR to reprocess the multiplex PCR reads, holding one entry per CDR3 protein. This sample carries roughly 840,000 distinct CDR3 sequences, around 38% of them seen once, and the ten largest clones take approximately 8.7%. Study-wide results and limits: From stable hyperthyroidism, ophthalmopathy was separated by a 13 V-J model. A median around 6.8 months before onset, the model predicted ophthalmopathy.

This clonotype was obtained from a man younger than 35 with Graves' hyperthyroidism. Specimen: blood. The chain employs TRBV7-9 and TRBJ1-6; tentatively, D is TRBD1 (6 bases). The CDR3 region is CASSLNSIGQLNSPLHF. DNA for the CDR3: TGTGCCAGCAGCTTAAACTCGATAGGACAGCTTAATTCACCCCTCCACTTT.